This T cell receptor (beta chain) was identified during a study of cytomegalovirus exposure and HLA in healthy donors (dated by TCRdb to about 2017). About the study as a whole: The 550 to 750 repertoires of the first cohort and the approximately 130 validation repertoires were produced on the same platform, according to a later analysis. The study aimed to test whether cataloging public T cell receptors could reveal signatures of past pathogen exposure. A separate validation cohort of 90 to 150 different subjects was used in addition to the approximately 700-subject first cohort. To predict cytomegalovirus infection status, the study combined high-throughput TCR immunosequencing, statistical association of individual TCRs with disease status, and machine learning.

CDR3 length: 16 amino acids, cysteine to phenylalanine. Only CDR3 DNA is held: 48 bases, read in frame from base 1. V gives up 5 bases and J gives up 0 bases, and the segment between their germline ends measures 13 bases. The germline V gene (reference sequence) specifies SEHNR as CDR1 and FQNEAQ as CDR2. Broader findings and caveats from the paper: The classifier was reported to diagnose cytomegalovirus status with high specificity and sensitivity in both the original and validation cohorts. The authors suggested that the approach could potentially be generalized to other disease states and immunological phenotypes. A total of roughly 160 TCR beta chains were listed by the study as associated with cytomegalovirus. A few of the identified cytomegalovirus-associated TCR beta chains were confirmed in vitro to be specific for cytomegalovirus antigens. In a later analysis, TCRs clustered in the first cohort were found to also tend to co-occur in the roughly 130 validation repertoires, with approximately 95% of cluster scores above 0. Across donors, most TCR sequences were observed very rarely, whereas some public TCRs were present in many individuals. A later analysis lacked HLA typing for the validation cohort, so it scored co-occurrence in that cohort across all 110 or so repertoires.

Details on this clone: The antigen it binds to is not known. No much larger clonotype is one base removed from it; base qualities were not supplied.

The donors were included in the validation cohort of 90 to 150 subjects, a group kept apart from the approximately 650-subject first cohort. The library was made by the immunoSEQ multiplex PCR assay. As for the original processing: A statistical classification framework was built to diagnose cytomegalovirus status from the catalog of TCR beta chain sequences. TCRdb obtained this table from immuneACCESS and retained in-frame rearrangements with V and J assigned. These tables miss some clones; where compared with another copy, unresolved V genes account for less than half of the shortfall, and the remainder is unexplained. Clonal size and the V and J genes are those of that table, whereas D and trimming came from the DNA. Recorded for this sample are roughly 250,000 clones; approximately 87% of them occurred a single time. Less than 3% of the sample goes to the ten largest clones.

Recombination connected TRBV7-9 to TRBJ2-2, with an unclear D gene assignment. Sequencing input: PBMCs. The sequence came from a man younger than 35 in good health and CMV-seronegative. At the DNA level, the sequence is TGTGCCAGCAGCCCCGTGGCCGACTCGAACACCGGGGAGCTGTTTTTT. Translated, it gives CASSPVADSNTGELFF.